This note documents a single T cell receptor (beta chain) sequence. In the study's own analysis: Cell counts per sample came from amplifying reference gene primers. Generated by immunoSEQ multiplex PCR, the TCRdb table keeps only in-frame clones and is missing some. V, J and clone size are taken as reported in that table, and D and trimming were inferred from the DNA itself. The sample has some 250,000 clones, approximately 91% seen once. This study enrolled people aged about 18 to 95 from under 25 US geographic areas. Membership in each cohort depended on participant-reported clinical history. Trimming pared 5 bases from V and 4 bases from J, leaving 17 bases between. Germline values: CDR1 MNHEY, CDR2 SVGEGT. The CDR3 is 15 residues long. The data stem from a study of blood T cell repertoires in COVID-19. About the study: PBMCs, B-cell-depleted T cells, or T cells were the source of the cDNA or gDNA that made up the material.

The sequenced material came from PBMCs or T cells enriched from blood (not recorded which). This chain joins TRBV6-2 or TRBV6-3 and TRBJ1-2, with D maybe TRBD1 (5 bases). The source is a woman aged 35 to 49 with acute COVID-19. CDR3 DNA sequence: TGTGCCAGCAGTCGACAGTACCCTTTAACCTATGGCTACACCTTC. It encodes CASSRQYPLTYGYTF.